This T cell receptor (beta chain) originates from a study of Graves' ophthalmopathy and Graves' hyperthyroidism. Overall study: Investigators collected peripheral blood at initial diagnosis, before any treatment was given.

Scientists amplified the TCR beta CDR3 regions from RNA transcripts. First-round RT-PCR with HTBI primers preceded a second-round multiplex PCR. Each CDR3 protein gets one entry after TCRdb re-called the multiplex PCR reads with MiXCR. Here the sample spans 740,000 or so distinct CDR3 sequences, 40% being singletons. V was pared by 3 bases and J by 4 bases, with 10 bases between. The CDR3 is made up of 15 amino acids. This clonotype was seen ten or more times. This sequence was found in an adult man with Graves' ophthalmopathy. Sequenced material: peripheral blood. The chain joins TRBV12-3 or TRBV12-4 to TRBJ2-6; D is perhaps TRBD1 or TRBD2 (5 bases each). The CDR3 DNA reads as TGTGCCAGCAGTTTCGGGGCGCCCGGGGCCAACGTCCTGACTTTC. Protein: CASSFGAPGANVLTF.